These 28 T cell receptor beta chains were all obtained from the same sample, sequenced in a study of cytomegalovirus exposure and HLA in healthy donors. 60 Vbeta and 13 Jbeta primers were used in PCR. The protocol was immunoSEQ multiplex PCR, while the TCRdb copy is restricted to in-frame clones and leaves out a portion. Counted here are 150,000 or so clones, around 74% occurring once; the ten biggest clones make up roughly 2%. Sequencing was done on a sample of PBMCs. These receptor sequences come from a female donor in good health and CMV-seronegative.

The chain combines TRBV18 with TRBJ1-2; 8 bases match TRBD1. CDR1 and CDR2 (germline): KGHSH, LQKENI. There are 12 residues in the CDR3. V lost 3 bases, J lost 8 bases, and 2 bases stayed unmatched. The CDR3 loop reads CASSPRTGGYTF. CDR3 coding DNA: TGTGCCAGCTCACCCCGGACAGGGGGCTACACCTTC.

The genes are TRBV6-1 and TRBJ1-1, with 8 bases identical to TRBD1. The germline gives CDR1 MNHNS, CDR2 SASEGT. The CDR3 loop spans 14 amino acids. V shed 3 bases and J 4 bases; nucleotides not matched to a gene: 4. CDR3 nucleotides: TGTGCCAGCAGTGATCAGGGGGCGATCACTGAAGCTTTCTTT. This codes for CASSDQGAITEAFF.

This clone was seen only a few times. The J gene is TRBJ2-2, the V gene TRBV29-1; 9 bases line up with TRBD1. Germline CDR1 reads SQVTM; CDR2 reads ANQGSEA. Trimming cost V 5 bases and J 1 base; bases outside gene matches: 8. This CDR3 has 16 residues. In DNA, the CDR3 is TGCAGCGTTACCCCGGGACAGGGTAGGAACACCGGGGAGCTGTTTTTT. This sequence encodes CSVTPGQGRNTGELFF.

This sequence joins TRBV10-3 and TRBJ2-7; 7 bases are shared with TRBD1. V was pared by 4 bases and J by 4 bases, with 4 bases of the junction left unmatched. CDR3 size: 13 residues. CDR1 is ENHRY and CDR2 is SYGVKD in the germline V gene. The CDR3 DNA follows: TGTGCCATCAGTGCTGGACAGGTTTACGAGCAGTACTTC. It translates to CAISAGQVYEQYF.

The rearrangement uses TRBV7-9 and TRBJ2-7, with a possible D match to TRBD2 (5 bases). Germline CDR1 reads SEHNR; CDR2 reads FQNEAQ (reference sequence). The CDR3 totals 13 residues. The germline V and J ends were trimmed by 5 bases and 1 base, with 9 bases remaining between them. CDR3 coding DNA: TGTGCCAGCAGCCTCTCGGGATCCTACGAGCAGTACTTC. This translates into CASSLSGSYEQYF.

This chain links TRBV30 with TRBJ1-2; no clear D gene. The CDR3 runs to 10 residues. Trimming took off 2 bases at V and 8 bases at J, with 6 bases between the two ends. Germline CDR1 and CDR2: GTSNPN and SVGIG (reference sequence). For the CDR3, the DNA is TGTGCCTGGAGTCCGGGGGGCTACACCTTC. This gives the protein CAWSPGGYTF.

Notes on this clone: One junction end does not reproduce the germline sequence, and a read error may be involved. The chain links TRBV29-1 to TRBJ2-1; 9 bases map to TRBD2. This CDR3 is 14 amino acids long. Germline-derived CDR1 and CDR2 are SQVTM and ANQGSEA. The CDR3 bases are TGCAGCGCTGGACTAGCGTCCTCCAACAATGAGCAGTTCTTC. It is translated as CSAGLASSNNEQFF.

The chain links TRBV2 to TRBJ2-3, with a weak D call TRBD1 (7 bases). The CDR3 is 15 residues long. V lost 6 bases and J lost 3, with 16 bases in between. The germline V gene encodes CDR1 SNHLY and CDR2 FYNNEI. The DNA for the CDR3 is TGTGCCAGCAGCGACAGGGCGGGGAGGACAGATACGCAGTATTTT. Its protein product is CASSDRAGRTDTQYF.

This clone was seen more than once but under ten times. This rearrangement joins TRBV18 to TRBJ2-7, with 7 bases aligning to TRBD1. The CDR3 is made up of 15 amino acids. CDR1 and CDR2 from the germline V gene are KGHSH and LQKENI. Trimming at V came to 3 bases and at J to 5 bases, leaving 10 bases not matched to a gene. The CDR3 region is CASSPETGTDNEQYF. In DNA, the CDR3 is TGTGCCAGCTCACCTGAAACCGGGACAGACAACGAGCAGTACTTC.

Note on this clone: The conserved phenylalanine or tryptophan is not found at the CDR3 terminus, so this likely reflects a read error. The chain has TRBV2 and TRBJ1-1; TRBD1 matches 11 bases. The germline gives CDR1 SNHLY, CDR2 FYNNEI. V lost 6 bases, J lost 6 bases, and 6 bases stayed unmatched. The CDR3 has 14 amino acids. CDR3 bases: TGTGCCAGCAGCGAGGGACAGGGGGGAGCTGAAGCTTTCCTT. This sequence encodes CASSEGQGGAEAFL.

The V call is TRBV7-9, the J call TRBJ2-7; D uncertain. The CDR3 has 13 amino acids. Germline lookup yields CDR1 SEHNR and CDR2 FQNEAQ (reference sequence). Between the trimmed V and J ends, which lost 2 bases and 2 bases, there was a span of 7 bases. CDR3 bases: TGTGCCAGCAGCTTATACAGAGCCTACGAGCAGTACTTC. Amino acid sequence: CASSLYRAYEQYF. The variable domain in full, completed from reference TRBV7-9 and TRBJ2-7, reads DTGVSQNPRHKITKRGQNVTFRCDPISEHNRLYWYRQTLGQGPEFLTYFQNEAQLEKSRLLSDRFSAERPKGSFSTLEIQRTEQGDSAMYLCASSLYRAYEQYFGPGTRLTVT.

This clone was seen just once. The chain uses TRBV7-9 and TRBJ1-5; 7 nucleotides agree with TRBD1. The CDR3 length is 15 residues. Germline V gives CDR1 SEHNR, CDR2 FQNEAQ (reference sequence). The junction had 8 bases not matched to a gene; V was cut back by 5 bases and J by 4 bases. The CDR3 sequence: CASSMGQLSNQPQHF. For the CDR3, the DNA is TGTGCCAGCAGCATGGGACAGCTTAGTAATCAGCCCCAGCATTTT.

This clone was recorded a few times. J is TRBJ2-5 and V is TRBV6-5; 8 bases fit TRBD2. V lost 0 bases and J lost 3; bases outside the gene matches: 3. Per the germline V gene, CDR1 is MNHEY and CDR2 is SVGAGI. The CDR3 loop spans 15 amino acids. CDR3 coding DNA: TGTGCCAGCAGTTACTCTAACGGGGGGGAAGAGACCCAGTACTTC. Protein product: CASSYSNGGEETQYF.

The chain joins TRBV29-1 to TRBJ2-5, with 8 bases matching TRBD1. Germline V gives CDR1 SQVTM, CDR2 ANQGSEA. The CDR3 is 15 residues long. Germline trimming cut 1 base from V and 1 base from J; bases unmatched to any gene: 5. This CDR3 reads CSVEGGQGLQETQYF. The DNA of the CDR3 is TGCAGCGTTGAAGGCGGACAGGGCCTCCAAGAGACCCAGTACTTC.

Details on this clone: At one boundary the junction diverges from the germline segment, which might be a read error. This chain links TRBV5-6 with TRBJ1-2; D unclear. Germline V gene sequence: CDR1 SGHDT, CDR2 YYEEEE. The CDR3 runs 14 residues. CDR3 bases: TGTGCCAGCAGCCCGAGGGAGTTCGACTATGACTACACCTTC. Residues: CASSPREFDYDYTF.

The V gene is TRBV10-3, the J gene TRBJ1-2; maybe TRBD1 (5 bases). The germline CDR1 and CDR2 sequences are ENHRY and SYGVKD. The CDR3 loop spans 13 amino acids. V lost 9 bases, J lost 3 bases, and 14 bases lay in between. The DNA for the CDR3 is TGTGCCATACGGAGGGGCGCGGACTATGGCTACACCTTC. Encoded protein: CAIRRGADYGYTF.

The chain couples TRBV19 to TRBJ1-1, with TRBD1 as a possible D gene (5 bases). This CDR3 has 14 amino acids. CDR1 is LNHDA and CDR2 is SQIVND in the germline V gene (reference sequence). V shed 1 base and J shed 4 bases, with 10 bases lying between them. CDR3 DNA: TGTGCCAGTAGTATAGGACAGACCCTCACTGAAGCTTTCTTT. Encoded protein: CASSIGQTLTEAFF.

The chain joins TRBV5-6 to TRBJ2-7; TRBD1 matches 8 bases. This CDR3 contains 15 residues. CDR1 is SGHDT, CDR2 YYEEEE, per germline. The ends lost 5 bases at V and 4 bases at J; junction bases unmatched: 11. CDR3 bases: TGTGCCAGCAGTTACGGAGGGCAGGGGGCTTACGAGCAGTACTTC. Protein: CASSYGGQGAYEQYF.

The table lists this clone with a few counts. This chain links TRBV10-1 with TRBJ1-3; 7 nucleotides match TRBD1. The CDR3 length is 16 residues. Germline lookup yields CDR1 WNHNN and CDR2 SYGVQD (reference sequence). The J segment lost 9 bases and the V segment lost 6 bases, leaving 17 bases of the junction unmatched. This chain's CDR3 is CASSLRGQAQRGTIYF. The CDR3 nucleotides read TGCGCCAGCAGCCTAAGAGGACAGGCTCAACGGGGCACCATATATTTT.

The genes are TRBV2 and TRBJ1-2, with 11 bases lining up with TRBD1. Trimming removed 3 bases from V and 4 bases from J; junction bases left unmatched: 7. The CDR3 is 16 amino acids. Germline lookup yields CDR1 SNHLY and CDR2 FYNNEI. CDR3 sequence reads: CASSERTGGGGYGYTF. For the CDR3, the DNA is TGTGCCAGCAGTGAGCGGACAGGGGGCGGCGGCTATGGCTACACCTTC.

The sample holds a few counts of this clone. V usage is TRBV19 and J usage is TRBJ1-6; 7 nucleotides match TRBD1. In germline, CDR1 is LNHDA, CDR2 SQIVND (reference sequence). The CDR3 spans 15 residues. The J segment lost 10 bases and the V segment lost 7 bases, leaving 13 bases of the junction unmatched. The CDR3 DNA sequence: TGTGCCAGTACGGCCGATTACAGGGGTATGTCACCCCTCCACTTT. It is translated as CASTADYRGMSPLHF. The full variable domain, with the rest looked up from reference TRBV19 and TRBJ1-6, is DGGITQSPKYLFRKEGQNVTLSCEQNLNHDAMYWYRQDPGQGLRLIYYSQIVNDFQKGDIAEGYSVSREKKESFPLTVTSAQKNPTAFYLCASTADYRGMSPLHFGNGTRLTVT.

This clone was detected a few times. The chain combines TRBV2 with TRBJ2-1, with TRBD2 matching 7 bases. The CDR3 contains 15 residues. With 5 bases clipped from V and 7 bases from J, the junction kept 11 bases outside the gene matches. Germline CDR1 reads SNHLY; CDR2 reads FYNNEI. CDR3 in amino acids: CASSTSGIRINEQFF. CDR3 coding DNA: TGTGCCAGCAGTACCAGCGGGATCAGGATAAATGAGCAGTTCTTC. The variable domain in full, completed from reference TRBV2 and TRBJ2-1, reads EPEVTQTPSHQVTQMGQEVILRCVPISNHLYFYWYRQILGQKVEFLVSFYNNEISEKSEIFDDQFSVERPDGSNFTLKIRSTKLEDSAMYFCASSTSGIRINEQFFGPGTRLTVL.

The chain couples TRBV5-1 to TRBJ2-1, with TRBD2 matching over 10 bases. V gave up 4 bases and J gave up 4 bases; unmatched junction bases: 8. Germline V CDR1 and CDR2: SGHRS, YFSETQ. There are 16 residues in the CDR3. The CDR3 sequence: CASSLGGTSVYNEQFF. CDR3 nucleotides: TGCGCCAGCAGCCTTGGAGGGACTAGCGTTTACAATGAGCAGTTCTTC. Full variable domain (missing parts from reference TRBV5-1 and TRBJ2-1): KAGVTQTPRYLIKTRGQQVTLSCSPISGHRSVSWYQQTPGQGLQFLFEYFSETQRNKGNFPGRFSGRQFSNSRSEMNVSTLELGDSALYLCASSLGGTSVYNEQFFGPGTRLTVL.

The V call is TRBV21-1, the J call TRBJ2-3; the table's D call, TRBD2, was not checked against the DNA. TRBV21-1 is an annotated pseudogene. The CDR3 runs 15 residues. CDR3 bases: TGTGCCAGCAGCAAAGTCACGGGACTCACAGATACGCAGTATTTT. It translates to CASSKVTGLTDTQYF.

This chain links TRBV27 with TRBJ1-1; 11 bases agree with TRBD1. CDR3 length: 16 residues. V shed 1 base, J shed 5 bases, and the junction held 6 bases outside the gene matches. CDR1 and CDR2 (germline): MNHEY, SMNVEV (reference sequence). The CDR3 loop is CASSLYGTGGKTEAFF. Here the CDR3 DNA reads TGTGCCAGCAGTTTATACGGGACAGGGGGGAAAACTGAAGCTTTCTTT.

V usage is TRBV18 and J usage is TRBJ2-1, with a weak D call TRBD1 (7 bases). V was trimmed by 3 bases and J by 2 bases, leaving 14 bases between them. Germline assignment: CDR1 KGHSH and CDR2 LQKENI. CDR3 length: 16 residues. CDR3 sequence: CASSPQGDSAYNEQFF. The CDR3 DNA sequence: TGTGCCAGCTCACCGCAGGGGGACTCTGCCTACAATGAGCAGTTCTTC.

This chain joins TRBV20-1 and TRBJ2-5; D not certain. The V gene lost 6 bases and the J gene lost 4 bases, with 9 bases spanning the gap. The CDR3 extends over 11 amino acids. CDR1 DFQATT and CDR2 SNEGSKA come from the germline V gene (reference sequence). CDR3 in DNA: TGCAGTGCCACCAGCGTAGAGACCCAGTACTTC. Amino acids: CSATSVETQYF.

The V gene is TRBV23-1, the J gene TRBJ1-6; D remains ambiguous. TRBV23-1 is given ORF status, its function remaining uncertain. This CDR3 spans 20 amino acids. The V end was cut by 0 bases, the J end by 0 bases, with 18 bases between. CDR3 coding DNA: TGCGCCAGCAGTCAATCGTATTGGGCCGTAACCAGCTCCTATAATTCACCCCTCCACTTT. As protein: CASSQSYWAVTSSYNSPLHF.